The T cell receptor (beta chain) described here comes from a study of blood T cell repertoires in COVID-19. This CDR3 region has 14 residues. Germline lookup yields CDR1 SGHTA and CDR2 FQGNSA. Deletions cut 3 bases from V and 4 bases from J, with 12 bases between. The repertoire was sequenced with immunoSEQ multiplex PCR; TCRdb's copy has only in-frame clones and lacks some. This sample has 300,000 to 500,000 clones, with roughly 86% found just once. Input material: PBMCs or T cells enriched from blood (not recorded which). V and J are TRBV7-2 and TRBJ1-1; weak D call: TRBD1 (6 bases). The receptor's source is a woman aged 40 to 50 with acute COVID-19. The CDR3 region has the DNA TGTGCCAGCAGCTTCAGTTCGGACAGCACTGAAGCTTTCTTT. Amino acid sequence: CASSFSSDSTEAFF.